The clone carrying this T cell receptor (beta chain) has a count of ten or more. The source of the sample is a study of Graves' ophthalmopathy and Graves' hyperthyroidism. CDR3 length: 15 residues. Trimming removed 6 bases from V and 4 bases from J, with 18 bases in between. Ophthalmopathy absent within 18 months of follow-up marked hyperthyroidism as stable. RNA transcripts were the template, and TCR beta CDR3 regions were amplified from them. Second-round multiplex PCR followed a first-round RT-PCR using HTBI primers. TCRdb fed the multiplex PCR reads into MiXCR, producing one record per CDR3 protein. The sample lists some 380,000 distinct CDR3 sequences; roughly 14% were seen once.

The clonotype comes from a woman aged 18-29 years with stable Graves' hyperthyroidism. The sequenced sample consisted of peripheral blood. The chain couples TRBV12-3 or TRBV12-4 to TRBJ2-5; D may match TRBD1 or TRBD2 (5 bases each). The CDR3 bases are TGTGCCAGCAGCTCACCGGGACCCATGGCAGAGACCCAGTACTTC. This encodes CASSSPGPMAETQYF.